These 2 T cell receptor beta chains came from one sample sequenced in a study of blood T cell repertoires in COVID-19. Sequencing was performed with immunoSEQ multiplex PCR; in TCRdb, only in-frame clones are kept and a portion is missing. The sample has 80,000 to 90,000 clones, less than 90% seen once; the top ten hold 1% to 1.5%. Sequencing input: peripheral blood. Receptors originate from a man older than 75 with active or convalescent COVID-19.

This clone was counted a few times. One junction end does not reproduce the germline sequence, and a read error may be involved. The gene calls are TRBV7-7 and TRBJ1-5; no firm D call. Germline CDR1 and CDR2: SSHAT and FNYEAQ (reference sequence). The CDR3 sequence is 13 residues long. Written as DNA, the CDR3 is TGTGCTAGCAGCTCAGGCTTCAATCAGCCCCAGCATTTT. Translated, it gives CASSSGFNQPQHF.

The chain couples TRBV21-1 to TRBJ2-3; the table calls TRBD2, which could not be checked here. TRBV21-1 is described as a pseudogene. This CDR3 comprises 16 residues. The CDR3 reads CASSKAQGLMADTQYF. CDR3 nucleotides: TGTGCCAGCAGCAAAGCGCAGGGACTAATGGCAGATACGCAGTATTTT.